This is a list of T cell receptor beta chains from one sample in a study of shared clonotypes between healthy human individuals. Clones were sequenced by immunoSEQ multiplex PCR, and TCRdb holds only the in-frame ones, with some missing. The table shows some 2.4 million clones, with approximately 93% occurring only once. The material sequenced was naive CD4+ T cells from PBMCs. These receptors originate from a man between 18 and 35 years old in good health. Some clones in this sample may be carry-over from other donors' samples. Each CDR3 is given with its conserved first and last residue. D genes are given only for firm matches. A clone size is listed for some rows: how often the clone was seen (once, few, many), or a class if it is expanded.

clone size | V gene | D gene | CDR3 protein
NA | TRBV7-2 | NA | CASSDSSPLHF
NA | TRBV5-8 | NA | CASSLERGLLLYSNQPQHF
NA | TRBV7-9 | TRBD1 | CASSSDRGRQPQHF
NA | TRBV5-1 | TRBD1 | CASRPDRTGELFF
NA | TRBV29-1 | NA | CSVEGGPGGNTIYF
NA | TRBV5-6 | NA | CASSSAGWARETQYF
NA | TRBV6-1 | NA | CASSEMQNRAVDTF
NA | TRBV7-2 | TRBD1 | CASSRQGVVTGELFF
NA | TRBV7-2 | NA | CASSFTGAEETQYF
NA | TRBV5-1 | TRBD1 | CASSLGQGNYGYTF
NA | TRBV27 | TRBD2 | CASSLLAGGNTGELFF
few | TRBV10-2 | TRBD1 | CASSEVQGARGYTF
NA | TRBV4-3 | TRBD2 | CASSQGGLADYEQYF
NA | TRBV6-1 | NA | CASSIGGRSLFF
once | TRBV30 | TRBD1 | CAWSARRGGQSDSPLHF
NA | TRBV5-1 | TRBD2 | CASSGEGGRADTQYF
NA | TRBV2 | NA | CASTVNTGELFF
NA | TRBV5-4 | NA | CASSWWNTEAFF
NA | TRBV2 | TRBD2 | CASSEGGWSGSNREQFF
NA | TRBV10-2 | TRBD2 | CASRTSGRSDQYF
few | TRBV7-9 | TRBD1 | CASSPRDREYEQYF
NA | TRBV5-1 | TRBD1 | CASSSYRGGMNTEAFF
NA | TRBV7-2 | TRBD2 | CASSTRRLAEQFF
once | TRBV5-1 | NA | CASSLGKGVLTLDTQYF
NA | TRBV9 | TRBD2 | CASSVGSGTYNEQFF
NA | TRBV11-3 | TRBD1 | CASSLGGTGDYNEQFF
NA | TRBV7-2 | NA | CASSLDSSNSYEQYF
once | TRBV28 | NA | CASSSYSLEKLFF
NA | TRBV28 | TRBD2 | CASSFAGASYEQYF